This passage covers 8 T cell receptor beta chains from one sample sequenced in a study of beta chain features in type 1 diabetes (dated by TCRdb to 2017 to 2018). Receptor amplification or capture employed the immunoSEQ multiplex PCR assay. All of the isolated RNA was reverse transcribed with the High Capacity cDNA Reverse Transcription Kit, so expressed TCRB transcripts were sequenced. TCRdb stores this immuneACCESS table with in-frame sequences only. Part of the clones is absent; in the studies checked, under half of the shortfall reflects unresolved V genes, and no reason is known for the rest. The sample contains about 350,000 clones, about 20% of them found a single time. 0.044% of the sample rests with the top ten. The sequenced sample consisted of naive CD4+ T cells from blood. What this sample's cell subset or site label stands for: true naive CD4+ T cells. The receptors come from a young woman in good health.

This clone was recorded a few times. The chain couples TRBV5-1 to TRBJ1-5, with 7 bases identical to TRBD1. Unmatched junction bases numbered 16, after V lost 4 bases and J lost 9 bases. The CDR3 sequence is 16 residues long. Per the germline V gene, CDR1 is SGHRS and CDR2 is YFSETQ. Written as DNA, the CDR3 is TGCGCCAGCAGCGATGGGTTCGGGACAGCCCCGTTGCCCCAGCATTTT. Translated: CASSDGFGTAPLPQHF.

Only a few counts were recorded for this clone. J is TRBJ1-2 and V is TRBV4-1, with 7 bases matching TRBD1. The CDR3 sequence is 14 residues long. The V gene end was trimmed by 4 bases and the J gene end by 0 bases; junction bases not matched to a gene: 2. Germline CDR1 MGHRA, CDR2 YSYEKL. The CDR3 reads CASSPGTANYGYTF. CDR3 bases: TGCGCCAGCAGCCCGGGGACAGCTAACTATGGCTACACCTTC.

The CDR3 nucleotides are TGCGCCAGCAGCTTATCGGGACAGGGCTTTGGCTACACCTTC. This sequence encodes CASSLSGQGFGYTF. The V gene is TRBV5-1, the J gene TRBJ1-2, with 9 bases aligning to TRBD1. The V gene's germline CDR1 is SGHRS and CDR2 YFSETQ. J lost 7 bases, V lost 2 bases, and 6 bases had no gene match. The CDR3 consists of 14 residues.

The genes are TRBV5-1 and TRBJ2-7; D gene uncertain. This CDR3 has 12 amino acids. Per the germline V gene, CDR1 is SGHRS and CDR2 is YFSETQ. V shed 2 bases and J shed 2 bases, with 5 bases lying between them. The CDR3 protein is CASSLSPYEQYF. CDR3 DNA: TGCGCCAGCAGCTTAAGCCCCTACGAGCAGTACTTC. The variable domain in full, with the rest retrieved from reference TRBV5-1 and TRBJ2-7, is KAGVTQTPRYLIKTRGQQVTLSCSPISGHRSVSWYQQTPGQGLQFLFEYFSETQRNKGNFPGRFSGRQFSNSRSEMNVSTLELGDSALYLCASSLSPYEQYFGPGTRLTVT.

This clone was seen a few times. The J gene is TRBJ2-7, the V gene TRBV6-7; 9 nucleotides line up with TRBD1. TRBV6-7 counts as an open reading frame of uncertain function. This CDR3 region has 14 residues. Trimming cost V 4 bases and J 1 base; bases outside gene matches: 2. The CDR3 reads CASSFGTGSYEQYF. In DNA form, the CDR3 reads TGTGCCAGCAGTTTTGGGACAGGGTCCTACGAGCAGTACTTC.

This chain connects TRBV9 to TRBJ2-3; 14 positions match TRBD2. The CDR3 length is 15 residues. With 4 bases clipped from V and 5 bases from J, the junction kept 3 bases outside the gene matches. The germline V gene encodes CDR1 SGDLS and CDR2 YYNGEE. The CDR3: CASSSGTSGRDTQYF. For the CDR3, the DNA is TGTGCCAGCAGCTCCGGGACTAGCGGGAGAGATACGCAGTATTTT.

The chain combines TRBV9 with TRBJ2-3, with 8 bases matching TRBD2. With 4 bases clipped from V and 0 bases from J, the junction kept 10 bases outside the gene matches. The germline gives CDR1 SGDLS, CDR2 YYNGEE. The CDR3 length is 17 residues. The CDR3 sequence is CASSHPGAGGSTDTQYF. CDR3 coding DNA: TGTGCCAGCAGCCACCCCGGGGCGGGGGGTAGCACAGATACGCAGTATTTT.

This clone was observed a few times. V is TRBV19 and J is TRBJ1-2; TRBD1 matches at 9 bases. CDR3 size: 12 residues. The ends lost 10 bases at V and 9 bases at J; junction bases unmatched: 9. The germline V gene encodes CDR1 LNHDA and CDR2 SQIVND (reference sequence). CDR3 sequence (DNA): TGTGCCACCCACCGGACAGGGGAGCGCTACACCTTC. Its translation is CATHRTGERYTF. Complete variable domain (other parts from reference TRBV19 and TRBJ1-2): DGGITQSPKYLFRKEGQNVTLSCEQNLNHDAMYWYRQDPGQGLRLIYYSQIVNDFQKGDIAEGYSVSREKKESFPLTVTSAQKNPTAFYLCATHRTGERYTFGSGTRLTVV.